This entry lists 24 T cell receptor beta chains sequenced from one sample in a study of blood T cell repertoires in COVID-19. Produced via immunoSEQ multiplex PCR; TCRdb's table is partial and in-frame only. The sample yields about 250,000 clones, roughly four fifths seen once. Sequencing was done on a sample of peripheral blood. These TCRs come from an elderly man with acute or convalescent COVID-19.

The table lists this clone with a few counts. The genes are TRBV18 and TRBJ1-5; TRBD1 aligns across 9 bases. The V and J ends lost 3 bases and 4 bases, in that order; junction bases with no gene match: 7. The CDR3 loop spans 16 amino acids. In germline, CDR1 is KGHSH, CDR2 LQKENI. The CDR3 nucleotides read TGTGCCAGCTCACCCCCCGACAGGGGGATTAATCAGCCCCAGCATTTT. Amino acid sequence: CASSPPDRGINQPQHF.

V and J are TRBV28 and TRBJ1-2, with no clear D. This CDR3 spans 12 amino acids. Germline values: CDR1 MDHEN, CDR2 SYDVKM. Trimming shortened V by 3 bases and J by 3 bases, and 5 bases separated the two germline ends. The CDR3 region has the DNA TGTGCCAGCAGTTTGCGTGACTATGGCTACACCTTC. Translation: CASSLRDYGYTF.

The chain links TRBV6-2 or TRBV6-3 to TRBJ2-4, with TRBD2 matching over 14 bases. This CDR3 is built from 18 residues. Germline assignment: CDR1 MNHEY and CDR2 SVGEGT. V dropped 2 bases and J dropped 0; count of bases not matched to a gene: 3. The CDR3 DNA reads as TGTGCCAGCAGTTACGGGACTAGCGGGGGAATAGCCAAAAACATTCAGTACTTC. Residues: CASSYGTSGGIAKNIQYF.

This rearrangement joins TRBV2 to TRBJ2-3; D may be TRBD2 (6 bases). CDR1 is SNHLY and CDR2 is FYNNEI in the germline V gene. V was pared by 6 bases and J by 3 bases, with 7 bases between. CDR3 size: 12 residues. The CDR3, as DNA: TGTGCCAGCAGGGAGGGAACAGATACGCAGTATTTT. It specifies CASREGTDTQYF.

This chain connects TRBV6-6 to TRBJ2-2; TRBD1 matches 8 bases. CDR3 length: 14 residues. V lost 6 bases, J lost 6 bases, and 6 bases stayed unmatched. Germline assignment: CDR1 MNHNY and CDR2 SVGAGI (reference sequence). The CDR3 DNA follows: TGTGCCAGCAGGAACAGGGGGAAATCCGGGGAGCTGTTTTTT. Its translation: CASRNRGKSGELFF.

The DNA for the CDR3 is TGTGCCATCAGTGAGTCGTACACAGGGGCTAACACCGGGGAGCTGTTTTTT. Its translation: CAISESYTGANTGELFF. The chain is built from TRBV10-3 and TRBJ2-2, with TRBD1 matching 7 bases. This CDR3 region has 17 residues. Germline CDR1 reads ENHRY; CDR2 reads SYGVKD. J lost 2 bases, V lost 0 bases, and 6 bases had no gene match.

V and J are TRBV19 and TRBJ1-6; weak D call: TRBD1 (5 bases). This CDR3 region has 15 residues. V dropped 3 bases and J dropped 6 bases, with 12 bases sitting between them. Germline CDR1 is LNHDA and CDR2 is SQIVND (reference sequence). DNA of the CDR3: TGTGCCAGTAGTATTAGGTGGCAGGGTAATTCACCCCTCCACTTT. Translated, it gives CASSIRWQGNSPLHF.

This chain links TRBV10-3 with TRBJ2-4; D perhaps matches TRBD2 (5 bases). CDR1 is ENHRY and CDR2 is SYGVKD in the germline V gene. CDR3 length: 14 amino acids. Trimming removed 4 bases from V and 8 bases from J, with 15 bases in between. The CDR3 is CAISGGLRADIQYF. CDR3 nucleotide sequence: TGTGCCATCAGTGGAGGCCTGCGGGCGGACATTCAGTACTTC.

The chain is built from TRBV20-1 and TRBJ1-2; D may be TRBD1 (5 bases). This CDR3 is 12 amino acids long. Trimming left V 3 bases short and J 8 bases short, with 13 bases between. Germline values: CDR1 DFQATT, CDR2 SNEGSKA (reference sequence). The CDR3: CSASNRLGGYTF. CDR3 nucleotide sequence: TGCAGTGCTAGTAACAGGCTGGGAGGCTACACCTTC.

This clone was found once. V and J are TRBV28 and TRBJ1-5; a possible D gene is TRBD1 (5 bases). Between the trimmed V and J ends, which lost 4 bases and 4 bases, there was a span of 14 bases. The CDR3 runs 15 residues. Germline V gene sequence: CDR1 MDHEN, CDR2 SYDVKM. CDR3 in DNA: TGTGCCAGCAGTTACAGGAGGGTCCAGAATCAGCCCCAGCATTTT. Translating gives CASSYRRVQNQPQHF.

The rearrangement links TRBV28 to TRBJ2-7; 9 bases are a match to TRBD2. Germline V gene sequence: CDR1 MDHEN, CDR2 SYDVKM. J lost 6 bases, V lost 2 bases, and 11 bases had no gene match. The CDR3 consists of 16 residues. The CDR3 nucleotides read TGTGCCAGCAGTTTAAGTCTGGCGGGAGGGCAGAGCGAGCAGTACTTC. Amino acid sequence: CASSLSLAGGQSEQYF.

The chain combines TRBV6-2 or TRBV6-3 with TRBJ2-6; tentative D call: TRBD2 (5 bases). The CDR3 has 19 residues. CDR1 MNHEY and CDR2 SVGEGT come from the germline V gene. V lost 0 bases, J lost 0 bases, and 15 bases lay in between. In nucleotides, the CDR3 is TGTGCCAGCAGTTACTCCGATGGCCGGGGTCGCTCTGGGGCCAACGTCCTGACTTTC. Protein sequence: CASSYSDGRGRSGANVLTF.

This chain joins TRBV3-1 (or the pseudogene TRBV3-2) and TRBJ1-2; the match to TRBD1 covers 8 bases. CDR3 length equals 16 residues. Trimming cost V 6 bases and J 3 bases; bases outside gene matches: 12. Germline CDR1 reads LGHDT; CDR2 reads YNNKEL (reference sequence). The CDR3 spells CASSRSRTGRDYGYTF. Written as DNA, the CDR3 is TGTGCCAGCAGTCGTTCTCGGACAGGGCGGGACTATGGCTACACCTTC.

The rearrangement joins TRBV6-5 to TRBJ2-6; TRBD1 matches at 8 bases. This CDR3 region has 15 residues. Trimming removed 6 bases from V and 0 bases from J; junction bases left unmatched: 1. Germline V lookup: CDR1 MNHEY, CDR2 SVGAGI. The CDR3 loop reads CASRGTGSGANVLTF. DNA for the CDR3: TGTGCCAGCAGAGGGACAGGCTCTGGGGCCAACGTCCTGACTTTC.

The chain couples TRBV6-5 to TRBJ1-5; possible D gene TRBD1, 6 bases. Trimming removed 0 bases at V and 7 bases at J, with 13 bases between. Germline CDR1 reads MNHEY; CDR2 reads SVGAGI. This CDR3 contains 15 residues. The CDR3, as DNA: TGTGCCAGCAGTTACTCACAGGGACGGGGACAGCCCCAGCATTTT. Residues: CASSYSQGRGQPQHF.

In DNA, the CDR3 is TGTGCCAGCACTATCAGGTTCTCTAGCAATCAGCCCCAGCATTTT. It codes for CASTIRFSSNQPQHF. The rearrangement joins TRBV28 to TRBJ1-5, with D hard to call. Germline V gene sequence: CDR1 MDHEN, CDR2 SYDVKM. The CDR3 length is 15 residues. V was trimmed by 7 bases and J by 0 bases, leaving 13 bases between them.

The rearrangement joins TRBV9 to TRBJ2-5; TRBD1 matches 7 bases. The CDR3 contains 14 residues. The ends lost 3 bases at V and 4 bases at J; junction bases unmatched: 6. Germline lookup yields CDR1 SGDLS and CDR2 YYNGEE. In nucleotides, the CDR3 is TGTGCCAGCAGCGCTAGGGGGCAAGGAGAGACCCAGTACTTC. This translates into CASSARGQGETQYF.

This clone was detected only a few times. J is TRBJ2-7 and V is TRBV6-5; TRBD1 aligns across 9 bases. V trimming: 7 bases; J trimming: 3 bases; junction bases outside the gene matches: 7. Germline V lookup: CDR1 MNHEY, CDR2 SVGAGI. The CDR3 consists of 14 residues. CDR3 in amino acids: CASTHRGLVYEQYF. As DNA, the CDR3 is TGTGCCAGCACACACAGGGGGCTAGTCTACGAGCAGTACTTC.

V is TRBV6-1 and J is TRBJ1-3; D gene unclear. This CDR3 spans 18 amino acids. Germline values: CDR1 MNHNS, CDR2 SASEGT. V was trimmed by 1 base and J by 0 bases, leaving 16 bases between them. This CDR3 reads CASSEDPPGYFSGNTIYF. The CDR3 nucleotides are TGTGCCAGCAGTGAAGATCCGCCAGGATACTTCTCTGGAAACACCATATATTTT.

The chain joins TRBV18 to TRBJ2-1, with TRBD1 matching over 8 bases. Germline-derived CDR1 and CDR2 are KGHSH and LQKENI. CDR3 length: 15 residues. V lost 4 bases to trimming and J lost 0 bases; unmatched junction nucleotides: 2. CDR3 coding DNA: TGTGCCAGCTCACTCGGGACAGGCTCCTACAATGAGCAGTTCTTC. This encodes CASSLGTGSYNEQFF.

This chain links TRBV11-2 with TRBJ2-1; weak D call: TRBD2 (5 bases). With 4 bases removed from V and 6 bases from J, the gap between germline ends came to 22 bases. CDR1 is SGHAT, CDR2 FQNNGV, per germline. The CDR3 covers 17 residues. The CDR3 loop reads CASSSRTFEGSVNEQFF. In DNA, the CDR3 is TGTGCCAGCAGCTCCCGAACATTTGAGGGATCGGTCAATGAGCAGTTCTTC.

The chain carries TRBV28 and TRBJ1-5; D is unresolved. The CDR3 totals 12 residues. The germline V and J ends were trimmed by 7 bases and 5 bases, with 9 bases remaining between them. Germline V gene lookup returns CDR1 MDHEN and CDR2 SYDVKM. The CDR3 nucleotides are TGTGCCAGCAACTTCATGGATCAGCCCCAGCATTTT. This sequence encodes CASNFMDQPQHF.

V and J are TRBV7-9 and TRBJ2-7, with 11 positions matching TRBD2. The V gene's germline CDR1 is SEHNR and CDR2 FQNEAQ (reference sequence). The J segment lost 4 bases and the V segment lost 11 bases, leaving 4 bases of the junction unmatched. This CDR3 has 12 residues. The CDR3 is CASRLAGYEQYF. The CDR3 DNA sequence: TGTGCCTCCAGACTAGCGGGGTACGAGCAGTACTTC.

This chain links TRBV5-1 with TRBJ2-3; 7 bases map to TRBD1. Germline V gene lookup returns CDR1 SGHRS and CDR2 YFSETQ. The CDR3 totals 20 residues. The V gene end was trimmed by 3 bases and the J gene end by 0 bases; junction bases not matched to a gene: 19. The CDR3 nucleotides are TGCGCCAGCAGCTCCACAGGAGTTCAAACCGGGACAGCGAGCACAGATACGCAGTATTTT. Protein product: CASSSTGVQTGTASTDTQYF.